This is a list of T cell receptor beta chains from one sample in a study of shared T cell receptors in the human thymus. TCRdb's table, derived via immunoSEQ multiplex PCR, lists solely in-frame clones and lacks some. Of about 730,000 clones listed, approximately 85% are singletons. The sample was also reused in another study, on human thymus T cells.

The sample was thymocytes. The receptors stem from a girl less than two years old with a congenital heart defect. Each CDR3 is given with its conserved first and last residue. A D gene is named only where the DNA matches it firmly. Only some rows state a clone size, as once, few, many or a class for expanded clones.

v_gene	j_gene	abundance	d_gene	CDR3aa	CDR3nt
TRBV11-2	TRBJ1-2	-	-	CASSLDSNPGVYGYTF	TGTGCCAGCAGCTTAGATTCAAATCCGGGGGTGTATGGCTACACCTTC
TRBV7-2	TRBJ2-7	once	TRBD1	CASIPGGPTTYEQYF	TGTGCCAGCATACCAGGGGGCCCAACCACATACGAGCAGTACTTC
TRBV5-1	TRBJ1-2	once	-	CASRRAQGTDYGYTF	TGCGCCAGCAGACGGGCCCAGGGAACTGACTATGGCTACACCTTC
TRBV28	TRBJ1-5	-	-	CASSSTQKQGNQPQHF	TGTGCCAGCAGTTCGACGCAGAAACAGGGTAACCAGCCCCAGCATTTT
TRBV2	TRBJ2-1	-	TRBD2	CASSTVGLGSEQFF	TGTGCCAGCAGTACCGTGGGACTAGGTTCTGAGCAGTTCTTC
TRBV28	TRBJ1-2	-	TRBD1	CASSSFRQGPYYGYTF	TGTGCCAGCAGTTCTTTCCGACAGGGCCCCTACTATGGCTACACCTTC
TRBV15	TRBJ2-7	-	-	CATSSSGEPSYEQYF	TGTGCCACCAGCAGTAGCGGAGAACCCTCCTACGAGCAGTACTTC
TRBV28	TRBJ1-1	once	-	CASSLVQGNTEAFF	TGTGCCAGCAGTTTAGTACAGGGAAACACTGAAGCTTTCTTT
TRBV4-1	TRBJ1-3	-	-	CASSQGRKVSGNTIYF	TGCGCCAGCAGCCAGGGGAGGAAAGTCTCTGGAAACACCATATATTTT
TRBV5-1	TRBJ1-3	-	-	CASSARGAGNTIYF	TGCGCCAGCAGCGCCAGGGGAGCTGGAAACACCATATATTTT
TRBV7-9	TRBJ1-2	-	-	CASSLVRGGWYGYTF	TGTGCCAGCAGCCTTGTAAGGGGAGGTTGGTATGGCTACACCTTC
TRBV28	TRBJ1-1	few	-	CASSLGQKNTEAFF	TGTGCCAGCAGTTTAGGGCAGAAGAACACTGAAGCTTTCTTT
TRBV30	TRBJ1-1	-	-	CAWSVFGPGQEMNTEAFF	TGTGCCTGGAGTGTATTTGGGCCAGGGCAAGAGATGAACACTGAAGCTTTCTTT
TRBV6-1	TRBJ1-2	-	-	CASSEMGTGEVIVGYTF	TGTGCCAGCAGTGAGATGGGGACGGGGGAGGTGATTGTCGGCTACACCTTC
TRBV10-3	TRBJ1-2	few	TRBD1	CAISGGVQGANYGYTF	TGTGCCATCAGTGGGGGGGTACAGGGGGCGAACTATGGCTACACCTTC
TRBV29-1	TRBJ1-2	-	-	CSVISANYGYTF	TGCAGCGTTATATCAGCTAACTATGGCTACACCTTC
TRBV6-1	TRBJ2-7	once	-	CASSGQELYEQYF	TGTGCCAGCAGTGGACAGGAGTTATACGAGCAGTACTTC
TRBV29-1	TRBJ2-5	-	TRBD2	CSVESLAPFAGTSAIPGETQYF	TGCAGCGTTGAAAGCCTCGCCCCTTTTGCCGGGACTAGCGCGATCCCGGGAGAGACCCAGTACTTC
TRBV14	TRBJ2-2	-	-	CASSGTYTGELFF	TGTGCCAGCAGCGGCACCTACACCGGGGAGCTGTTTTTT
TRBV25-1	TRBJ1-1	-	-	CASGSGGPGNTEAFF	TGTGCCAGCGGCTCCGGGGGGCCGGGGAACACTGAAGCTTTCTTT
TRBV18	TRBJ2-5	once	-	CASSRTVEETQYF	TGTGCCAGCTCGCGGACAGTAGAAGAGACCCAGTACTTC
TRBV27	TRBJ1-2	-	-	CASSLSFGGRLRYTF	TGTGCCAGCAGTTTGTCTTTCGGGGGGCGGCTACGCTACACCTTC